Listed here are 28 T cell receptor beta chains from one sample, sequenced in a study of T cells in tuberculosis (dated 2018 in TCRdb). The time point label here, explained by the study, means: new active TB diagnosis, blood taken before or within 7 days of starting treatment. Libraries were constructed by the immunoSEQ multiplex PCR assay. TCRdb re-hosts the immuneACCESS table, in-frame sequences only. Its copies lack some clones; in the studies checked, an unresolved V gene accounts for under half of them, and the cause for the rest is not known. The table for this sample lists about 53,000 clones; about 95% of them were counted only once. 1.4% of the sample comes from the top ten. The source was PBMCs, collected at tuberculosis diagnosis. The source is an adult with tuberculosis.

The chain links TRBV13 to TRBJ2-3; tentative D call: TRBD1 (6 bases). Germline lookup yields CDR1 PRHDT and CDR2 FYEKMQ (reference sequence). The V end lost 0 bases, the J end lost 2 bases, and 15 bases lay between the germline ends. This CDR3 contains 17 residues. CDR3 loop: CASSLGGRGFYTDTQYF. CDR3 DNA sequence: TGTGCCAGCAGCTTAGGCGGTAGGGGGTTCTACACAGATACGCAGTATTTT.

The chain joins TRBV5-1 to TRBJ2-7; 7 bases align to TRBD2. This CDR3 is built from 13 residues. Per the germline V gene, CDR1 is SGHRS and CDR2 is YFSETQ. J was trimmed by 4 bases and V by 2 bases; bases with no gene match: 3. The CDR3 region has the DNA TGCGCCAGCAGCTTATGGGGGGGTTACGAGCAGTACTTC. Translating it yields CASSLWGGYEQYF.

The gene calls are TRBV21-1 and TRBJ2-5; the DNA was not used to check the table's D call, TRBD2. TRBV21-1 is an annotated pseudogene. The CDR3 totals 15 residues. CDR3 in amino acids: CASSKEAGAQETQYF. CDR3 in DNA: TGTGCCAGCAGCAAAGAGGCGGGGGCTCAAGAGACCCAGTACTTC.

The V and J genes are TRBV4-3 and TRBJ1-4, with D possibly TRBD1 on 6 matching bases. The CDR3 loop spans 15 amino acids. V shed 3 bases and J shed 10 bases, with 18 bases lying between them. Germline V gives CDR1 LGHNA, CDR2 YSLEER. CDR3 in amino acids: CASSQETGPRGKLFF. The CDR3 nucleotides read TGCGCCAGCAGCCAGGAGACGGGGCCCAGGGGAAAACTGTTTTTT.

The V and J genes are TRBV18 and TRBJ1-2; TRBD1 aligns across 7 bases. V lost 0 bases, J lost 7 bases, and 8 bases stayed unmatched. Germline CDR1 is KGHSH and CDR2 is LQKENI. The CDR3 totals 15 residues. The CDR3 DNA sequence: TGTGCCAGCTCACCACCGAACAGGGGAGTTGGTGGCTACACCTTC. Protein product: CASSPPNRGVGGYTF.

V usage is TRBV19 and J usage is TRBJ1-1, with 7 bases lining up with TRBD1. CDR1 is LNHDA and CDR2 is SQIVND in the germline V gene (reference sequence). V shed 5 bases, J shed 1 base, and the junction held 7 bases outside the gene matches. The CDR3 is 15 residues long. The CDR3 bases are TGTGCCAGTAGTGCGGGACAGCGAAGGAACACTGAAGCTTTCTTT. This gives the protein CASSAGQRRNTEAFF.

The V gene is TRBV11-2, the J gene TRBJ1-5, with D possibly TRBD1 on 5 matching bases. Trimming took 2 bases from V and 5 from J, leaving 13 bases between them. This CDR3 comprises 15 residues. Germline values: CDR1 SGHAT, CDR2 FQNNGV. In DNA, the CDR3 is TGTGCCAGCAGCTTAAGTGGGGGGTCCGATCAGCCCCAGCATTTT. This encodes CASSLSGGSDQPQHF.

The rearrangement links TRBV5-1 to TRBJ2-2, with D possibly TRBD2 on 7 matching bases. The V end was cut by 7 bases, the J end by 0 bases, with 16 bases between. The CDR3 spans 16 residues. Germline V lookup: CDR1 SGHRS, CDR2 YFSETQ. The DNA of the CDR3 is TGCGCCAGCTGTGAACGCGGGGGCACGAACACCGGGGAGCTGTTTTTT. It yields the protein CASCERGGTNTGELFF.

The chain joins TRBV27 to TRBJ2-5; 7 bases agree with TRBD1. Germline trimming cut 0 bases from V and 5 bases from J; bases unmatched to any gene: 6. Germline V CDR1 and CDR2: MNHEY, SMNVEV (reference sequence). The CDR3 totals 15 residues. CDR3 bases: TGTGCCAGCAGTTTATCCCTGACAGGGCTGGAGACCCAGTACTTC. It is translated as CASSLSLTGLETQYF.

This clone was detected a few times. CDR3 DNA sequence: TGTGCCACCAGCCCAGCCATTCCGGGTTCGGTGGGGGGTACCTACGAGCAGTACTTC. This gives the protein CATSPAIPGSVGGTYEQYF. This chain uses TRBV15 with TRBJ2-7; TRBD2 is a possible D gene (6 bases). CDR1 is LNHNV and CDR2 is YYDKDF in the germline V gene (reference sequence). The CDR3 contains 19 residues. Trimming left V 5 bases short and J 2 bases short, with 28 bases between. The variable domain in full, completed from reference TRBV15 and TRBJ2-7, reads DAMVIQNPRYQVTQFGKPVTLSCSQTLNHNVMYWYQQKSSQAPKLLFHYYDKDFNNEADTPDNFQSRRPNTSFCFLDIRSPGLGDTAMYLCATSPAIPGSVGGTYEQYFGPGTRLTVT.

This chain joins TRBV18 and TRBJ1-4; 8 nucleotides match TRBD1. The V segment lost 4 bases and the J segment 5 bases; nucleotides outside the gene matches: 6. CDR3 size: 15 residues. Germline V gives CDR1 KGHSH, CDR2 LQKENI. CDR3 coding DNA: TGTGCCAGCTCACTACCGACAGGGGTCAATGAAAAACTGTTTTTT. The encoded protein is CASSLPTGVNEKLFF.

The V call is TRBV7-2, the J call TRBJ2-7; 7 bases are shared with TRBD2. The CDR3 consists of 15 residues. Germline-derived CDR1 and CDR2 are SGHTA and FQGNSA. Trimming took 0 bases from V and 6 from J; bases not matched to a gene: 8. The CDR3 loop reads CASSLARGGKGEQYF. Here the CDR3 DNA reads TGTGCCAGCAGCTTAGCGCGGGGAGGGAAGGGCGAGCAGTACTTC.

On this clone: At one end, the junction sequence differs from germline, possibly due to a read error. The V gene is TRBV27, the J gene TRBJ1-1; D is possibly TRBD1 (5 bases). The CDR3 contains 13 residues. In germline, CDR1 is MNHEY, CDR2 SMNVEV (reference sequence). The CDR3 DNA sequence: TGTGCCAGCAGTTGGGGGGGGAACACTGAGGCTTTCTTT. Its protein is CASSWGGNTEAFF.

The rearrangement joins TRBV28 to TRBJ2-1; 12 nucleotides agree with TRBD2. This CDR3 region has 14 residues. Germline-derived CDR1 and CDR2 are MDHEN and SYDVKM. Trimming took 8 bases from V and 9 from J; bases not matched to a gene: 8. The CDR3: CASGRLAGVIEQFF. CDR3 coding DNA: TGTGCCAGCGGTAGACTAGCGGGAGTGATTGAGCAGTTCTTC. Together with reference TRBV28 and TRBJ2-1, the CDR3 gives the full variable domain: DVKVTQSSRYLVKRTGEKVFLECVQDMDHENMFWYRQDPGLGLRLIYFSYDVKMKEKGDIPEGYSVSREKKERFSLILESASTNQTSMYLCASGRLAGVIEQFFGPGTRLTVL.

J is TRBJ1-2 and V is TRBV6-6; no clear D gene. The CDR3 is made up of 15 amino acids. The V end was cut by 4 bases, the J end by 8 bases, with 20 bases between. Germline-derived CDR1 and CDR2 are MNHNY and SVGAGI (reference sequence). CDR3 sequence (DNA): TGTGCCAGCAGTTCCCCGGGAATTCTGGCGGGGGGCTACACCTTC. Translating gives CASSSPGILAGGYTF.

This CDR3 is CASANGGATEAFF. CDR3 coding DNA: TGTGCCAGCGCTAATGGAGGGGCTACTGAAGCTTTCTTT. The V gene is TRBV5-4, the J gene TRBJ1-1, with a possible D match to TRBD1 (5 bases). The ends were cut back, 7 bases at V and 5 bases at J, with 15 bases in the middle. Germline V lookup: CDR1 SGHNT, CDR2 YYREEE (reference sequence). The CDR3 contains 13 residues.

V gene TRBV28 combines with J gene TRBJ2-3, with D perhaps matching TRBD1 (5 bases). CDR3 size: 17 residues. In germline, CDR1 is MDHEN, CDR2 SYDVKM. Deletions cut 3 bases from V and 2 bases from J, with 18 bases between. The CDR3 loop is CASSFVPPGMATDTQYF. The CDR3 nucleotides are TGTGCCAGCAGTTTCGTGCCCCCAGGGATGGCCACAGATACGCAGTATTTT. Full variable domain (remainder filled in from reference TRBV28 and TRBJ2-3): DVKVTQSSRYLVKRTGEKVFLECVQDMDHENMFWYRQDPGLGLRLIYFSYDVKMKEKGDIPEGYSVSREKKERFSLILESASTNQTSMYLCASSFVPPGMATDTQYFGPGTRLTVL.

CDR3 sequence reads: CASTKTGSSLEQYF. CDR3 nucleotides: TGTGCCAGCACTAAGACAGGTTCCTCCCTCGAGCAGTACTTC. The chain carries TRBV2 and TRBJ2-7; D perhaps matches TRBD1 (6 bases). This CDR3 contains 14 residues. Trimming took off 7 bases at V and 6 bases at J, with 19 bases between the two ends. Germline CDR1 reads SNHLY; CDR2 reads FYNNEI. Supplemented by reference TRBV2 and TRBJ2-7, the full variable domain reads EPEVTQTPSHQVTQMGQEVILRCVPISNHLYFYWYRQILGQKVEFLVSFYNNEISEKSEIFDDQFSVERPDGSNFTLKIRSTKLEDSAMYFCASTKTGSSLEQYFGPGTRLTVT.

J is TRBJ1-4 and V is TRBV4-3; 8 nucleotides match TRBD1. The CDR3 has 17 amino acids. CDR1 LGHNA and CDR2 YSLEER come from the germline V gene. Unmatched junction bases numbered 6, after V lost 3 bases and J lost 0 bases. The CDR3 nucleotides are TGCGCCAGCAGCCAGGGACAGGCCATCGCAACTAATGAAAAACTGTTTTTT. Its protein is CASSQGQAIATNEKLFF.

The rearrangement links TRBV7-2 to TRBJ2-5; a possible D gene is TRBD1 (5 bases). The CDR3 totals 14 residues. Germline V gene lookup returns CDR1 SGHTA and CDR2 FQGNSA. The V end was cut by 1 base, the J end by 7 bases, with 13 bases between. The CDR3 region has the DNA TGTGCCAGCAGCTTAGATGTAGGGGCGTCGACCCAGTACTTC. It codes for CASSLDVGASTQYF.

J is TRBJ2-2 and V is TRBV9; the D gene is possibly TRBD2 (6 bases). The CDR3 is 18 residues long. The V gene lost 2 bases and the J gene lost 4 bases, with 21 bases spanning the gap. Germline-derived CDR1 and CDR2 are SGDLS and YYNGEE. The CDR3 sequence: CASSVYLGGRKGTGELFF. The DNA of the CDR3 is TGTGCCAGCAGCGTTTATTTAGGAGGGCGGAAGGGCACCGGGGAGCTGTTTTTT.

The chain joins TRBV7-9 to TRBJ2-5; D might be TRBD1 (8 bases). The CDR3 contains 14 residues. V gave up 3 bases and J gave up 5 bases, with 13 bases separating them. Germline CDR1 is SEHNR and CDR2 is FQNEAQ (reference sequence). CDR3 nucleotide sequence: TGTGCCAGCAGCTTTACAGGGGGGGAGGAGACCCAGTACTTC. It yields the protein CASSFTGGEETQYF.

The chain combines TRBV6-5 with TRBJ2-7, with 9 bases identical to TRBD2. V was clipped by 0 bases and J by 4 bases; unmatched bases: 7. The germline gives CDR1 MNHEY, CDR2 SVGAGI. This CDR3 has 16 residues. In DNA, the CDR3 is TGTGCCAGCAGTTACTCGCAACTAGCGGGTGAATACGAGCAGTACTTC. Its translation: CASSYSQLAGEYEQYF.

This chain joins TRBV13 and TRBJ2-3, with 9 bases matching TRBD2. V lost 1 base, J lost 3 bases, and 11 bases stayed unmatched. CDR3 length: 18 residues. Germline values: CDR1 PRHDT, CDR2 FYEKMQ (reference sequence). The CDR3 loop is CASSLEGGRALGTDTQYF. CDR3 bases: TGTGCCAGCAGCTTAGAGGGCGGGAGGGCCCTCGGTACAGATACGCAGTATTTT.

The chain links TRBV6-5 to TRBJ2-2; TRBD2 agrees at 8 bases. V trimming: 3 bases; J trimming: 1 base; junction bases outside the gene matches: 4. In germline, CDR1 is MNHEY, CDR2 SVGAGI. The CDR3 loop spans 16 amino acids. CDR3 residues: CASSYRLAGNTGELFF. As DNA, the CDR3 is TGTGCCAGCAGTTATCGGCTAGCGGGGAACACCGGGGAGCTGTTTTTT.

The table lists this clone with a count of one. The rearrangement uses TRBV25-1 and TRBJ2-1; maybe TRBD2 (6 bases). CDR3 length: 14 residues. Trimming removed 3 bases at V and 4 bases at J, with 10 bases between. Germline CDR1 and CDR2: MGHDK and SYGVNS. The CDR3 DNA sequence: TGTGCCAGCAGTGACCTAGCGTCGTACAATGAGCAGTTCTTC. Its protein product is CASSDLASYNEQFF.

This chain joins TRBV23-1 and TRBJ1-2, with D possibly TRBD1 on 6 matching bases. TRBV23-1 is an open reading frame whose function is uncertain. The CDR3 has 14 residues. V was clipped by 7 bases and J by 2 bases, with 14 bases between them. CDR3 loop: CASKHGQPNYGYTF. The CDR3 nucleotides are TGCGCCAGCAAACACGGACAGCCAAACTATGGCTACACCTTC.

This sequence joins TRBV18 and TRBJ1-2, with D perhaps TRBD1 (5 bases). The CDR3 has 12 residues. In germline, CDR1 is KGHSH, CDR2 LQKENI. The V gene lost 4 bases and the J gene lost 8 bases, with 11 bases spanning the gap. The CDR3 coding sequence is TGTGCCAGCTCACAAGGGAGGGACGGCTACACCTTC. It encodes CASSQGRDGYTF.